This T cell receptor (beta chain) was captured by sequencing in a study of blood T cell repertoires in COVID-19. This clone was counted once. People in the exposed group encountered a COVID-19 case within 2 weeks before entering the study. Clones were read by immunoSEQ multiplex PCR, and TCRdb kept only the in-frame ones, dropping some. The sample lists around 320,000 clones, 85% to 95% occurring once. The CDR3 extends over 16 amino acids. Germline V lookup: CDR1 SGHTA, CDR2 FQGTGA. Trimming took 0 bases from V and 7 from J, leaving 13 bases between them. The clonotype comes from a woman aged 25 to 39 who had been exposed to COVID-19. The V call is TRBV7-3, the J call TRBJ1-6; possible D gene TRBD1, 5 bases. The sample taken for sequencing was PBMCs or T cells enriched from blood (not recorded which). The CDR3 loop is CASSLTPGRENSPLHF. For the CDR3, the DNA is TGTGCCAGCAGCTTAACGCCGGGACGGGAGAATTCACCCCTCCACTTT.